The rows below give T cell receptor beta chains drawn from one sample of a study of blood T cell repertoires in COVID-19. This table comes from immunoSEQ multiplex PCR, and its TCRdb copy is limited to in-frame clones, with some not included. The data hold approximately 88,000 clones, with 85% to 90% observed a single time. Sequencing was done on a sample of peripheral blood. Source of these receptors: a woman aged 65 to 85 with acute or convalescent COVID-19. Both conserved end residues are trimmed from each CDR3. Fields, in order: V gene, CDR3 protein.

>TRBV15
ATSSGTSGSEGWETQY
>TRBV19
ASSGDRYFDNEQF
>TRBV7-9
ASSLAGQGNNEQF
>TRBV29-1
SVGFGGGSTDTQY
>TRBV28
ASSSTGVRQPQH
>TRBV6-4
ASSDRAGSLVCLGETQY
>TRBV19
ASKLKVEYYGYT
>TRBV9
ASSVTGAGFRETQY
>TRBV13
ASSILTDTQY
>TRBV21-1
ASSKVIGRREDQPQH
>TRBV29-1
SVEDRETGANQPQH
>TRBV5-1
ASRVEALAGVWNEQF
>TRBV20-1
SATPQH
>TRBV3-1/TRBV3-2
ASSQLLAGLYNEQF
>TRBV30
AWSVLPGSYNEQF
>TRBV7-8
ASRVQGIGYT
>TRBV29-1
SVEGQGGPQETQY
>TRBV7-9
ASSLEGAGANVLT
>TRBV9
ASRLSGGLGTEAF
>TRBV1
TSGVSGGGAGELF
>TRBV30
AARGLSNQPQH
>TRBV4-3
ASSQDRDNEQF
>TRBV5-4
ASSPGFENTGELF
>TRBV3-1/TRBV3-2
ASSQDRAEKAGGYT
>TRBV7-9
ASSLLGTGNTGELF
>TRBV7-2
ASSLDSYGYT
>TRBV11-2
ASRMSGAGGELF
>TRBV9
ASSVAGSINEQF
>TRBV4-3
ASSRGRAAGELF
>TRBV9
ASSPTGALRGNTIY
>TRBV6-1
ASSEYGRGTEAF
>TRBV6-4
ASSEEGQGGHNEQF
>TRBV3-1/TRBV3-2
ASSQATGTSGSRNEQF
>TRBV27
ASSLSDFSDTQY
>TRBV11-2
ASSLDLPVPTQY
>TRBV28
ASSFGATPDTQY
>TRBV11-3
ASSLWPEAVSSTDTQY
>TRBV6-4
ASSDEPGQNTGELF
>TRBV5-1
ASSPRGGTTFEAF
>TRBV27
ASGPGTGILTQY
>TRBV28
ASRGQGSGANVLT
>TRBV3-1/TRBV3-2
ASSEADTQY
>TRBV29-1
SVGGGGITGELF
>TRBV6-5
ASSYQQGGGYT
>TRBV29-1
SAAGGQGNEQF
>TRBV6-5
ASSKEQAYGYT
>TRBV5-4
ASSFSTSNEQF
>TRBV3-1/TRBV3-2
ASSLASGDGGQETQY
>TRBV28
ASTINSPNEQF
>TRBV3-1/TRBV3-2
ASSLTGIRNTIY
>TRBV6-4
ASSEVAGVGEQF
>TRBV5-1
ASSREPNTLGGGTDTQY
>TRBV11-2
ASSLTAGRRGNYGYT
>TRBV5-4
ASSLVLGDYNEQF
>TRBV6-5
ASSFLAGAYNEQF